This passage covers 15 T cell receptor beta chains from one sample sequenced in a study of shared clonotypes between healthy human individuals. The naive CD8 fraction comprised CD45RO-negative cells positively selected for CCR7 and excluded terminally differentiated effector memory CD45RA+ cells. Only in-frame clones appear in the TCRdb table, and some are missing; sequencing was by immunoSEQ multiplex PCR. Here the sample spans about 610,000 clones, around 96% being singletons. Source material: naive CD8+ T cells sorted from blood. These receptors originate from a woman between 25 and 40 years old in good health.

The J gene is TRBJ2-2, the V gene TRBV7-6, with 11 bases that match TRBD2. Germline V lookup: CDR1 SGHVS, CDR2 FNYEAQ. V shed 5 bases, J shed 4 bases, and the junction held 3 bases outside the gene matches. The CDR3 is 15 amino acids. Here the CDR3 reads CASSGTSGFTGELFF. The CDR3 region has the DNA TGTGCCAGCAGCGGGACTAGCGGCTTCACCGGGGAGCTGTTTTTT.

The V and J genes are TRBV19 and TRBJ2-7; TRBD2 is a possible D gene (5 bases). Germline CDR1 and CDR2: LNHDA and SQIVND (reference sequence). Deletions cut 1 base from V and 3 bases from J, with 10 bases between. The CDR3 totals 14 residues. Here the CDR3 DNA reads TGTGCCAGTAGTATAGGCCTAGCCCACTACGAGCAGTACTTC. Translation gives CASSIGLAHYEQYF.

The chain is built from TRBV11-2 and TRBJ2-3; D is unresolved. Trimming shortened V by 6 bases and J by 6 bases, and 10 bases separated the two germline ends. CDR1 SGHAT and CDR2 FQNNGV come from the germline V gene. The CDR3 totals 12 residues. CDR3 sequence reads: CASSPISDTQYF. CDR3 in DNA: TGTGCCAGCAGTCCTATTAGCGATACGCAGTATTTT.

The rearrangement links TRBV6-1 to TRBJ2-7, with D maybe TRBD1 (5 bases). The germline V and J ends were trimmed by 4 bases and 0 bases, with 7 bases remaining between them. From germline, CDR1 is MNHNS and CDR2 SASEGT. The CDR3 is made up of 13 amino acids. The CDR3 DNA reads TGTGCCAGCAGTGGACAGAGCTCCTACGAGCAGTACTTC. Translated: CASSGQSSYEQYF.

The CDR3 loop reads CAPQPGGCYTF. DNA of the CDR3: TGTGCCCCACAACCAGGGGGCTGCTACACCTTC. The rearrangement links TRBV27 to TRBJ1-2; 8 bases map to TRBD1. After removal of 11 bases from V and 9 bases from J, the junction contained 8 bases not matched to a gene. Germline CDR1 is MNHEY and CDR2 is SMNVEV (reference sequence). The CDR3 contains 11 residues.

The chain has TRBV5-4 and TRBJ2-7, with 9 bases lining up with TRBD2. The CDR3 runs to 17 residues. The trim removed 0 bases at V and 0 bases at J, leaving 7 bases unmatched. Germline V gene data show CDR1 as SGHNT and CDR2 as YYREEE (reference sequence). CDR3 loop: CASSLGPGLASSYEQYF. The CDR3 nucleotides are TGTGCCAGCAGCTTGGGACCGGGACTAGCTTCCTCCTACGAGCAGTACTTC.

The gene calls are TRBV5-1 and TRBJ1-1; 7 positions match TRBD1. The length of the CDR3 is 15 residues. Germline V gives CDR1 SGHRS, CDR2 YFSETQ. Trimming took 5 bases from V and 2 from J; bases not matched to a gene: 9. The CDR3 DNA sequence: TGCGCCAGCAGACCTCGGGACAGCCTAAACACTGAAGCTTTCTTT. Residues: CASRPRDSLNTEAFF.

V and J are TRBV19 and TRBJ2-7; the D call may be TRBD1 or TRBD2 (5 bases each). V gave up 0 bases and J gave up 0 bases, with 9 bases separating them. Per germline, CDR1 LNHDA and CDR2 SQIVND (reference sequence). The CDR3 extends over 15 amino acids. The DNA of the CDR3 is TGTGCCAGTAGTATAGATCGGGGACCCTCCTACGAGCAGTACTTC. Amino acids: CASSIDRGPSYEQYF.

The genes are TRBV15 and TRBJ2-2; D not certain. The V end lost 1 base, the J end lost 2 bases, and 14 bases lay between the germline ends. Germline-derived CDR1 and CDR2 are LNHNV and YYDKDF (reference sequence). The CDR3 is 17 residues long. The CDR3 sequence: CATSRVIGEVNTGELFF. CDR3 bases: TGTGCCACCAGCAGAGTTATAGGAGAAGTTAACACCGGGGAGCTGTTTTTT.

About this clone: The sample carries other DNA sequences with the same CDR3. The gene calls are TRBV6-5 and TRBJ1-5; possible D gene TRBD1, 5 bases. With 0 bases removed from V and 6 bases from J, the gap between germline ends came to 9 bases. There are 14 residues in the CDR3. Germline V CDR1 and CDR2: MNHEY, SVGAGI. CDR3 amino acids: CASSYSGEGQPQHF. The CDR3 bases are TGTGCCAGCAGTTACTCAGGGGAGGGTCAGCCCCAGCATTTT.

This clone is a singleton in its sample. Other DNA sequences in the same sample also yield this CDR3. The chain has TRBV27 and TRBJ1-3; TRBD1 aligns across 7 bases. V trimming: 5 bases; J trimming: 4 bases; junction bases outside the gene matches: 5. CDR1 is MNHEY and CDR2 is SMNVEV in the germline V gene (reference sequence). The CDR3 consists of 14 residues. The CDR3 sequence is CASSPGTAGNTIYF. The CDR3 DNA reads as TGTGCCAGCAGTCCGGGGACAGCCGGAAACACCATATATTTT.

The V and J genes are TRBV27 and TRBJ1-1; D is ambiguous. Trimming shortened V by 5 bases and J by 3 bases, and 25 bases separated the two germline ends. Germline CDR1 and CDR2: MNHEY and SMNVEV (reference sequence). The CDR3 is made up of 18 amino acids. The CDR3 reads CASSPLTLFSSGDTEAFF. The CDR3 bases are TGTGCCAGCAGTCCGTTGACATTGTTCAGCTCTGGGGACACTGAAGCTTTCTTT.

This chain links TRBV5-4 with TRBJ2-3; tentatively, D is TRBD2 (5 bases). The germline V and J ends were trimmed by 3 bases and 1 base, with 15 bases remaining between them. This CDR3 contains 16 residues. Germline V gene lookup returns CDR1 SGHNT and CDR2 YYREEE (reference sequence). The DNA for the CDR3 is TGTGCCAGCAGCTCCAGCCGGATTAGCGGCACAGATACGCAGTATTTT. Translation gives CASSSSRISGTDTQYF.

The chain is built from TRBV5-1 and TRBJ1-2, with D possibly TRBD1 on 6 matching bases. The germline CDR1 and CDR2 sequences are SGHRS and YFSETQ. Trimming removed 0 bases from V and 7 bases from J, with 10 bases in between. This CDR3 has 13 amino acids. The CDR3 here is CASSLAGGIGYTF. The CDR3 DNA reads TGCGCCAGCAGCTTGGCTGGGGGCATTGGCTACACCTTC.

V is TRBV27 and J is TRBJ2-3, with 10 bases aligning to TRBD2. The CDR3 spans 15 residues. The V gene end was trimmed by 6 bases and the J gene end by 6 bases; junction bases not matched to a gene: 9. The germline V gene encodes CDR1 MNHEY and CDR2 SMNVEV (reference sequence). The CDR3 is CASRAGTSASDTQYF. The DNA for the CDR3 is TGTGCCAGCAGAGCCGGGACTAGCGCTAGTGATACGCAGTATTTT.